The following is a T cell receptor beta chain sequence with its context. Its antigen is currently unknown. This entry belongs to a study of CD8+ T cells in alopecia areata. The CDR3 is made up of 11 amino acids. Germline V gives CDR1 GTSNPN, CDR2 SVGIG (reference sequence). V lost 0 bases and J 8 bases, leaving 7 bases between the germline ends. The study, taken as a whole, reports: Normal-skin resident alphabeta T cells also appear among scalp sample sequences. Many of the expanded lesional clones endured in scalp and blood while on tofacitinib.

In each case, RNA was isolated and then reverse transcribed into cDNA as the sequencing template. The method was immunoSEQ multiplex PCR; TCRdb's version includes in-frame clones alone and lacks a portion of them. The repertoire holds roughly 210,000 clones, roughly 44% seen once, with about 2.6% in the top ten. As for treatment: oral pan-JAK inhibitor, 5-10 mg twice daily. Specimens obtained from alopecia areata patients comprised lesional scalp punch biopsies and peripheral blood. The material was CD4+ T cells sorted from blood, obtained at approximately week 36, from a patient treated with tofacitinib. The sequence was obtained from a human donor with alopecia areata. The rearrangement uses TRBV30 and TRBJ1-1; unclear D gene. The CDR3 DNA is TGTGCCTGGAGTGTACTCACCGAAGCTTTCTTT. It encodes CAWSVLTEAFF.